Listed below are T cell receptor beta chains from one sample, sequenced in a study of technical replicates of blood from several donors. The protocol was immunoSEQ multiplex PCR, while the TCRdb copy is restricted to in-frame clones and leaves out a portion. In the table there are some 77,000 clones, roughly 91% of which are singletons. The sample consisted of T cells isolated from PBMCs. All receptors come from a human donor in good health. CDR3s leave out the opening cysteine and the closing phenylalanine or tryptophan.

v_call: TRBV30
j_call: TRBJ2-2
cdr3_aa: AWSEPQGNTGELF

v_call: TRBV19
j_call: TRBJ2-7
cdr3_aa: ASSGIYEQY

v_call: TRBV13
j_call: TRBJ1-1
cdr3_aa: ASTPGTGGFTEAF

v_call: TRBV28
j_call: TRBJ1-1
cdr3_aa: ASRYRDRGAEAF

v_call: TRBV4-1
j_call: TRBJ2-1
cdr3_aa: ASSQGIGNNEQF

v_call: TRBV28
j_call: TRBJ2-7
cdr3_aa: ASSLYQGSHEQY

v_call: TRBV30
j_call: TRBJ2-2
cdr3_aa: AWSVGTANTGELF

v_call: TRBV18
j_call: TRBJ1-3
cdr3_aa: ASSPDTGVGNTIY

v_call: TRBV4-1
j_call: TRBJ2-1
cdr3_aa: ASSQDRASGRRYNEQF

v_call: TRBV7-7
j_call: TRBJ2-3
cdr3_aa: ASSFAGGPTDTQY

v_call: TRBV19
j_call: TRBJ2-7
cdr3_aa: ASSRFSDRVIPGEQY

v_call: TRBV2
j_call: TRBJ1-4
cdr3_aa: ASGTGQKLF

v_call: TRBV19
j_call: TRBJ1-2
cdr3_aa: ASSNSGNYGYT

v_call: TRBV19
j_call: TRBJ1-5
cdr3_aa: ASSRDRVGNQPQH

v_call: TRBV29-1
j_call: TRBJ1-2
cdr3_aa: SAGEGIAGYT

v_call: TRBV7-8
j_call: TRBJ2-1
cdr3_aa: ASSLAGAYNEQF

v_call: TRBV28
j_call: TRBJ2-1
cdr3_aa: ASSLMRTGEQF

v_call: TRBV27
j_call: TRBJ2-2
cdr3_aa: ASSFVETGELF

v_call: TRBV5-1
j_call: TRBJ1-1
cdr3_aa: ASSLDRGRYLIRDTEAF

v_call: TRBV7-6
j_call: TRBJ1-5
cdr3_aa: ASSSNSNQPQH

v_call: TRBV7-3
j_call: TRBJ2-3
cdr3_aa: ASTPLGTGGTDTQY

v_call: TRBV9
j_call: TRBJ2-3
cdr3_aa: ASSELAGGTDTQY

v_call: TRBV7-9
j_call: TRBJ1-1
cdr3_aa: ASSLAGDTEAF

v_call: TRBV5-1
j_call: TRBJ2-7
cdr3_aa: ASSREAGVDYEQY

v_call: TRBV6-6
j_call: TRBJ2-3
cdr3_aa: ASTYLGAADTQY

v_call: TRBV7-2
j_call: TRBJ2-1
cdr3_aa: ASSSSGRARYEQF

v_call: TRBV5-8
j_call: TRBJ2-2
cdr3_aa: ASSSLAGDTGELF

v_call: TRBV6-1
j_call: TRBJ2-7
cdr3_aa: ASSEAGTGGYEQY

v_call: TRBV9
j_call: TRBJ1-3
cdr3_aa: ASSVDIGEVSGNTIY

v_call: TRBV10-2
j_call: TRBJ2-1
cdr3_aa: ASSPWASGTNNEQF

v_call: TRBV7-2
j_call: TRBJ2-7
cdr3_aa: ASSSVLGGTYEQY

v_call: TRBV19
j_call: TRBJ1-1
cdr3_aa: ASSYLLQGGFTEAF

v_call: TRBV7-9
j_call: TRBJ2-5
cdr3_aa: ASSLAGTSSTQY

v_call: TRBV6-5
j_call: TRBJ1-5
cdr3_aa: ASSPDRDDNQPQH

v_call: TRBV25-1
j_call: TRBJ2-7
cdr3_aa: ASSEQGRDEQY

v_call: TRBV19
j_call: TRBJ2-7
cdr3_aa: AGSYGQGNFYEQY

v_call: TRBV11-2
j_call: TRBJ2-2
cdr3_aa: ASSLVGGGTGELF

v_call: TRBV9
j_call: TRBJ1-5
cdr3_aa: ASSTRDTDQPQH

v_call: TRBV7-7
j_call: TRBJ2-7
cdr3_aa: ASSQGLLDEQY

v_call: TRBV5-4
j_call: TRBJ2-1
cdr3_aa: ASRDGDGNEQF

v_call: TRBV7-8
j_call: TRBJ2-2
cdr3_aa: ASVEQIWNAGELF

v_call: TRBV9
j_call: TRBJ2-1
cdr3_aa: ASSVRRGEQF

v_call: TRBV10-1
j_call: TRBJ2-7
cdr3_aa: ASSEWSRSSYEQY

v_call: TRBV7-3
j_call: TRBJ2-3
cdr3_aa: ASSLMGLAGVDTQY

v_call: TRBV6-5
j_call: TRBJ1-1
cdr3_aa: ASSSGQGTEAF

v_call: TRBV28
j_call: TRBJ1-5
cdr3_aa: ASSLSGIRGIFNQPQH

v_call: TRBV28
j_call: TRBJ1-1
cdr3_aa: ASSSDREMNTEAF

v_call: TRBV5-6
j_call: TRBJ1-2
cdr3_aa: ASSLETRGLWGYT